The source of this T cell receptor (beta chain) is a study of immune evolution from preneoplasia to lung adenocarcinoma. Study observations and caveats: Later-stage lesions seemingly showed higher T cell density and diversity than normal lung. Top clone frequencies peaked in normal lung, apparently declining through invasive adenocarcinoma.

The method was immunoSEQ multiplex PCR; TCRdb's version includes in-frame clones alone and lacks a portion of them. The sample has nearly 2,500 clones, approximately 80% seen once. Resections took place in Japan or China from about 2013 to 2018. Histologic diagnosis was independently verified by two lung pathologists. Germline CDR1 is ENHRY and CDR2 is SYGVKD. The CDR3 covers 15 residues. V lost 5 bases to trimming and J lost 4 bases; unmatched junction nucleotides: 10. Comments on this clone: Its antigen is undetermined.

The V call is TRBV10-3, the J call TRBJ2-5; TRBD1 aligns across 7 bases. The TCR comes from a person aged 65-85 years with lung adenocarcinoma. The sequenced sample was FFPE adjacent normal lung tissue. The CDR3 loop reads CAISYDRAPSETQYF. CDR3 bases: TGTGCCATCAGTTACGACAGGGCGCCTTCAGAGACCCAGTACTTC.